Presented here are 16 T cell receptor beta chains from one specimen sequenced in a study of T cell responses to AZD1222 COVID-19 vaccine. Assay used: immunoSEQ multiplex PCR; TCRdb lists only in-frame clones, some missing. The sample holds under 200,000 clones, 85% to 90% seen once. The sample was peripheral blood, taken 28 days after the second AZD1222 dose. These receptors originate from an adult who received the AZD1222 COVID-19 vaccine.

The V and J genes are TRBV4-1 and TRBJ2-5, with unresolved D. The germline V and J ends were trimmed by 6 bases and 3 bases, with 11 bases remaining between them. CDR1 and CDR2 from the germline V gene are MGHRA and YSYEKL. This CDR3 contains 13 residues. CDR3 bases: TGCGCCAGCAGTCCTGCAGGAGAAGAGACCCAGTACTTC. Translation: CASSPAGEETQYF.

This chain joins TRBV20-1 and TRBJ2-3; D remains ambiguous. V was trimmed by 2 bases and J by 4 bases, leaving 4 bases between them. Germline V gives CDR1 DFQATT, CDR2 SNEGSKA (reference sequence). The CDR3 has 11 amino acids. In nucleotides, the CDR3 is TGCAGTGCTAGACGATCAGATACGCAGTATTTT. This sequence encodes CSARRSDTQYF.

The chain combines TRBV15 with TRBJ1-2; a weak D match, TRBD1 (6 bases). CDR1 is LNHNV, CDR2 YYDKDF, per germline (reference sequence). The germline V and J ends were trimmed by 0 bases and 8 bases, with 10 bases remaining between them. The CDR3 is 13 amino acids. The CDR3 loop is CATSRDRDRGYTF. The DNA of the CDR3 is TGTGCCACCAGCAGAGATCGAGACAGGGGCTACACCTTC.

Written as DNA, the CDR3 is TGTGCCAGCAGCCAAGCTGAAGCAGATTACTCTGGAAACACCATATATTTT. Protein sequence: CASSQAEADYSGNTIYF. The J gene is TRBJ1-3, the V gene TRBV4-2; D is unresolved. CDR3 length: 17 amino acids. Trimming stripped 1 base from V and 0 bases from J, with 13 bases between. Per germline, CDR1 LGHNA and CDR2 YNFKEQ.

V usage is TRBV6-5 and J usage is TRBJ1-2; 7 nucleotides agree with TRBD1. The V segment lost 7 bases and the J segment 5 bases; nucleotides outside the gene matches: 10. The CDR3 consists of 14 residues. From germline, CDR1 is MNHEY and CDR2 SVGAGI. CDR3 sequence reads: CASTLGDSVYGYTF. For the CDR3, the DNA is TGTGCCAGCACCCTGGGGGACAGCGTTTATGGCTACACCTTC.

This sequence joins TRBV5-5 and TRBJ1-5; no clear D gene. Trimming took off 0 bases at V and 7 bases at J, with 20 bases between the two ends. This CDR3 region has 17 residues. The germline V gene encodes CDR1 SGHKS and CDR2 YYEKEE (reference sequence). CDR3 amino acids: CASSLEGQPNTFQPQHF. The CDR3 DNA reads TGTGCCAGCAGCTTGGAGGGCCAGCCAAATACCTTCCAGCCCCAGCATTTT.

V usage is TRBV2 and J usage is TRBJ1-1, with 9 bases that match TRBD1. The CDR3 loop spans 18 amino acids. The J segment lost 2 bases and the V segment lost 7 bases, leaving 17 bases of the junction unmatched. Germline CDR1 is SNHLY and CDR2 is FYNNEI. The CDR3 region is CASNRGTGPTSRNTEAFF. The DNA for the CDR3 is TGTGCCAGCAACAGAGGGACAGGGCCAACGTCGAGAAACACTGAAGCTTTCTTT.

The chain couples TRBV7-7 to TRBJ2-2, with 7 positions matching TRBD2. The CDR3 sequence is 15 residues long. With 5 bases clipped from V and 6 bases from J, the junction kept 9 bases outside the gene matches. Germline loops: CDR1 SSHAT, CDR2 FNYEAQ (reference sequence). The CDR3 DNA sequence: TGTGCCAGCAGCCCCCTCTCCGGGGGGTCCGGGGAGCTGTTTTTT. This sequence encodes CASSPLSGGSGELFF.

The chain joins TRBV5-1 to TRBJ1-5; a possible D gene is TRBD1 (6 bases). Trimming cost V 4 bases and J 1 base, with 18 bases left between them. Germline V gene lookup returns CDR1 SGHRS and CDR2 YFSETQ. The CDR3 spans 17 residues. CDR3 protein: CASSPLPGGVSNQPQHF. The CDR3 DNA is TGCGCCAGCAGCCCCCTCCCGGGGGGCGTAAGCAATCAGCCCCAGCATTTT.

This chain uses TRBV5-6 with TRBJ2-1; D is undetermined. This CDR3 spans 15 amino acids. V was shortened by 2 bases and J by 2 bases, with 11 bases between the two germline ends. Per the germline V gene, CDR1 is SGHDT and CDR2 is YYEEEE. The CDR3 DNA follows: TGTGCCAGCAGCTTAATCCCTGATACCTACAATGAGCAGTTCTTC. Its protein is CASSLIPDTYNEQFF.

The chain recombines TRBV6-6 with TRBJ1-4; D is ambiguous. Germline V gene data show CDR1 as MNHNY and CDR2 as SVGAGI (reference sequence). The CDR3 has 12 residues. Trimming stripped 8 bases from V and 7 bases from J, with 11 bases between. The CDR3 coding sequence is TGTGCCAGCGGTTCCCAAGCTGAAAAACTGTTTTTT. Residues: CASGSQAEKLFF.

The chain uses TRBV20-1 and TRBJ2-1; D is ambiguous. The germline V gene has CDR1 DFQATT and CDR2 SNEGSKA (reference sequence). The CDR3 totals 11 residues. The V end lost 2 bases, the J end lost 8 bases, and 7 bases lay between the germline ends. CDR3 loop: CSARKSDEQFF. The CDR3 DNA reads TGCAGTGCTAGAAAGTCAGATGAGCAGTTCTTC.

The chain joins TRBV18 to TRBJ1-1, with D unclear. This CDR3 spans 14 amino acids. Trimming left V 5 bases short and J 0 bases short, with 10 bases between. Germline CDR1 is KGHSH and CDR2 is LQKENI. This CDR3 reads CASSAYVLNTEAFF. The CDR3, as DNA: TGTGCCAGCTCAGCCTACGTGCTGAACACTGAAGCTTTCTTT.

The rearrangement joins TRBV27 to TRBJ2-7; D gene uncertain. This CDR3 contains 13 residues. The germline V gene encodes CDR1 MNHEY and CDR2 SMNVEV (reference sequence). V lost 6 bases and J lost 1, with 10 bases in between. CDR3 DNA: TGTGCCAGCAGATTTGGAAGTTCCTACGAGCAGTACTTC. This encodes CASRFGSSYEQYF.

The CDR3 DNA sequence: TGTGCCAGCAGTTTATTGGTCGACAGGGGCAGGGGCTACACCTTC. This translates into CASSLLVDRGRGYTF. The chain joins TRBV28 to TRBJ1-2; 8 nucleotides match TRBD1. Germline lookup yields CDR1 MDHEN and CDR2 SYDVKM. The CDR3 loop spans 15 amino acids. With 1 base clipped from V and 8 bases from J, the junction kept 9 bases outside the gene matches.

CDR3 DNA sequence: TGTGCCAGCAGCTCTCCGACAGAGCTGAACACTGAAGCTTTCTTT. This sequence encodes CASSSPTELNTEAFF. The V gene is TRBV11-1, the J gene TRBJ1-1, with a possible D match to TRBD1 (5 bases). This CDR3 has 15 residues. Per germline, CDR1 SGHAT and CDR2 FQDESV (reference sequence). Trimming removed 4 bases at V and 0 bases at J, with 12 bases between.